Listed below are T cell receptor beta chains from one sample, sequenced in a study of regulatory T cells in long-lasting Graves disease. TCRdb reprocessed the multiplex PCR reads with MiXCR, giving one entry per CDR3 protein. Here the sample spans about 560,000 distinct CDR3 sequences, 15% to 20% being singletons. The sample also formed part of further work on T cells in Graves' hyperthyroidism and ophthalmopathy.

The source material was peripheral blood mononuclear cells (PBMCs), sampled at new diagnosis, from a patient treated with antithyroid drugs. The receptors stem from a man between 18 and 35 years old with Graves disease. CDR3s include the opening cysteine and the closing phenylalanine or tryptophan. D genes are given only for firm matches. Clone sizes are given selectively: once, few, many, or a class where the clone is expanded.

12 | TRBJ1-2 | TRBD1 | many | TRBV20-1 | TGCAGTTCCCGGGACAGAAACTATGGCTACACCTTC | CSSRDRNYGYTF
14 | TRBJ1-6 | NA | many | TRBV27 | TGTGCCAGCAGTTTATCCCGCGGGGGGTCACCCCTCCACTTT | CASSLSRGGSPLHF
13 | TRBJ2-1 | NA | many | TRBV12-3/TRBV12-4 | TGTGCCAGCAGTTTAGGGGGGATCAATGAGCAGTTCTTC | CASSLGGINEQFF
14 | TRBJ2-2 | NA | many | TRBV2 | TGTGCCAGCAGGCCAGGACAGCGCACCGGGGAGCTGTTTTTT | CASRPGQRTGELFF
17 | TRBJ1-5 | NA | NA | TRBV25-1 | TGTGCCAGCAGTGATACCCACCTGAGGGGTTTTAATCAGCCCCAGCATTTT | CASSDTHLRGFNQPQHF
15 | TRBJ2-3 | TRBD2 | NA | TRBV7-8 | TGTGCCAGCAGCCCCTTTACTAGCGACACAGATACGCAGTATTTT | CASSPFTSDTDTQYF
16 | TRBJ2-7 | TRBD2 | few | TRBV14 | TGTGCCAGCAGCCAAGAGCCTAGCGGGAGTTCTTACGAGCAGTACTTC | CASSQEPSGSSYEQYF
11 | TRBJ1-2 | TRBD1 | few | TRBV10-3 | TGTGCCTACGGGACAGGCTATGGCTACACCTTC | CAYGTGYGYTF
15 | TRBJ1-5 | NA | few | TRBV6-4 | TGTGCCGCCACCCGTCGCAGGGGCGTTTATCAGCCCCAGCATTTT | CAATRRRGVYQPQHF
16 | TRBJ2-2 | TRBD2 | NA | TRBV10-3 | TGTGCCATCAACCCTAGCGGGGGGAGAGCCACCGGGGAGCTGTTTTTT | CAINPSGGRATGELFF
11 | TRBJ2-1 | NA | few | TRBV18 | TGTGCCAGCTCACCGAAGGATGAGCAGTTCTTC | CASSPKDEQFF
12 | TRBJ1-4 | NA | few | TRBV25-1 | TGTGCCAGCAGTGAACAGGGGAGAAAACTGTTTTTT | CASSEQGRKLFF
16 | TRBJ2-7 | NA | many | TRBV6-1 | TGTGCCAGCAGTCAACCTCTTAAGCGGATCGACTACGAGCAGTACTTC | CASSQPLKRIDYEQYF
19 | TRBJ2-5 | TRBD2 | many | TRBV18 | TGTGCCAGCTCACCACCCTCGACTAGCGGGAGTTGGCGGCGAGAGACCCAGTACTTC | CASSPPSTSGSWRRETQYF
15 | TRBJ2-1 | TRBD2 | NA | TRBV19 | TGTGCCAGTAGTATGACTAGCGGGAGGGCCAGTGAGCAGTTCTTC | CASSMTSGRASEQFF
10 | TRBJ2-7 | NA | few | TRBV20-1 | TGCAGTGCCCAACGACGGCCTGAGTACTTC | CSAQRRPEYF
16 | TRBJ1-2 | NA | NA | TRBV5-4 | TGTGCCAGCAGCGCGGCTTGGGGGATTGGTGGCTATGGCTACACCTTC | CASSAAWGIGGYGYTF
11 | TRBJ1-2 | NA | once | TRBV19 | TGTGCCAGTAGTGCGCTATATGGCTACACCTTC | CASSALYGYTF
14 | TRBJ2-7 | NA | many | TRBV2 | TGTGCCAGCAGTGAGTCTGGCAGAATCTACGAGCAGTACTTC | CASSESGRIYEQYF
13 | TRBJ1-5 | NA | NA | TRBV2 | TGTGCCAGCAGTGAAAATACGAATCAGCCCCAGCATTTT | CASSENTNQPQHF
15 | TRBJ1-5 | TRBD1 | many | TRBV2 | TGTGCCAGCAGCAGACAGGGTCAGAGCAATCAGCCCCAGCATTTT | CASSRQGQSNQPQHF
15 | TRBJ2-5 | TRBD2 | NA | TRBV28 | TGTGCCATTCCCCAAGTGGGGCCGGGAGGGGAGACCCAGTACTTC | CAIPQVGPGGETQYF
18 | TRBJ2-6 | TRBD1 | NA | TRBV7-9 | TGTGCCAGCAGCTGGTGGACAGGGGCCTCCTCTGGGGCCAACGTCCTGACTTTC | CASSWWTGASSGANVLTF
13 | TRBJ2-7 | NA | few | TRBV19 | TGTGCCAGTAGTGTGATCCAGGGCTACGAGCAGTACTTC | CASSVIQGYEQYF
15 | TRBJ2-1 | TRBD1 | NA | TRBV19 | TGTGCCAATAGTATGGGACAGGGAGACCACAATGAGCAGTTCTTC | CANSMGQGDHNEQFF
15 | TRBJ2-2 | NA | NA | TRBV4-1 | TGCGCCAGCAGCCAAGAGCGGGCTGTAGCCGGGGAGCTGTTTTTT | CASSQERAVAGELFF
14 | TRBJ1-5 | NA | few | TRBV20-1 | TGCAGTGCTAGAAGTCCAGATAGCAATCAGCCCCAGCATTTT | CSARSPDSNQPQHF
19 | TRBJ1-4 | TRBD1 | many | TRBV5-1 | TGTGCCAGCAGCCAAGTCGGGACAGGCGATTCTCAGAGGTGGGAAAAACTGTTTTTT | CASSQVGTGDSQRWEKLFF
14 | TRBJ2-2 | NA | many | TRBV20-1 | TGCAGTGCCCCCCGGGAAGCGAACACCGGGGAGCTGTTTTTT | CSAPREANTGELFF
13 | TRBJ2-3 | NA | NA | TRBV29-1 | TGCAGCGCAAGGGGGTTTAGCACAGATACGCAGTATTTT | CSARGFSTDTQYF
13 | TRBJ2-3 | NA | many | TRBV6-2/TRBV6-3 | TGTGCCAGCCGCCGGGGAGCGGCAGATACGCAGTATTTT | CASRRGAADTQYF
15 | TRBJ2-6 | NA | NA | TRBV10-2 | TGCGCCAGCAGTGAGCCGGTGGGGGGGGCCAACGTCCTGACTTTC | CASSEPVGGANVLTF
15 | TRBJ1-1 | NA | few | TRBV5-1 | TGCGCCAGCAGCTTGGACTGGGGCGTGAACACTGAAGCTTTCTTT | CASSLDWGVNTEAFF
15 | TRBJ1-5 | NA | few | TRBV6-2/TRBV6-3 | TGTGCCAGCAGCTACAGTGATCCTAGCAATCAGCCCCAGCATTTT | CASSYSDPSNQPQHF
11 | TRBJ1-2 | TRBD1 | NA | TRBV25-1 | TGTGCAGCCGGGACAGAGGGGGGCTACACCTTC | CAAGTEGGYTF
15 | TRBJ2-1 | NA | many | TRBV12-3/TRBV12-4 | TGTGCCAGCAGACCGAGGGACATATTACGGAATGAGCAGTTCTTC | CASRPRDILRNEQFF
15 | TRBJ2-7 | NA | many | TRBV7-9 | TGTGCCAGCAGCTTAGTCGGCGGTCCTAGAGACGAGCAGTACTTC | CASSLVGGPRDEQYF
15 | TRBJ2-3 | NA | NA | TRBV18 | TGTGCCAGCTCACGTGCTTCGAGTGATGGAGATACGCAGTATTTT | CASSRASSDGDTQYF
14 | TRBJ1-1 | NA | NA | TRBV5-4 | TGTGCCAGCAGGCCGGGAGGGGCGGACACTGAAGCTTTCTTT | CASRPGGADTEAFF
17 | TRBJ2-7 | NA | NA | TRBV6-2/TRBV6-3 | TGTGCCAGCAGTTACCAATTCCCGACAGTAAAGGAAGACGAGCAGTACTTC | CASSYQFPTVKEDEQYF
13 | TRBJ2-1 | TRBD1 | many | TRBV3-1 | TGTGCCAGCAGCCAATCCGGGACAGTAGAGCAGTTCTTC | CASSQSGTVEQFF
17 | TRBJ2-5 | TRBD2 | NA | TRBV4-2 | TGTGCCAGCAGCCGAGCGCAAGACGGACTAGCACAAGAGACCCAGTACTTC | CASSRAQDGLAQETQYF
16 | TRBJ2-1 | TRBD2 | many | TRBV30 | TGTGCCTGGAGTGTACAGCGGGAGGGCCTAGGGAATGAGCAGTTCTTC | CAWSVQREGLGNEQFF
16 | TRBJ1-5 | NA | few | TRBV20-1 | TGCAGTGCTTCAACCTCTCTGATGGGTGGGGATCAGCCCCAGCATTTT | CSASTSLMGGDQPQHF
15 | TRBJ2-7 | NA | many | TRBV12-3/TRBV12-4 | TGTGCCAGCAGTTCCAGAAGATCGCAGTCCTACGAGCAGTACTTC | CASSSRRSQSYEQYF
12 | TRBJ1-5 | NA | NA | TRBV30 | TGTGCCTGGACAGAGGACAATCGGCCCCAGCATTTT | CAWTEDNRPQHF
16 | TRBJ2-5 | TRBD2 | many | TRBV28 | TGTGCCAGCAGTCCTATCCTTAGCGGGACCACAGAGACCCAGTACTTC | CASSPILSGTTETQYF